Below, one T cell receptor (beta chain) is given with its context. The antigen is not known. The data were taken from a study of cytomegalovirus exposure and HLA in healthy donors. Study details: The Caucasian-associated ancestry cluster contained more than 75% of the approximately 430 genotyped donors.

Researchers ran the PCR with 60 Vbeta and 13 Jbeta primers. Generated by immunoSEQ multiplex PCR, the TCRdb table keeps only in-frame clones and is missing some. The table lists approximately 68,000 clones, about 75% of them singletons. With 2 bases clipped from V and 8 bases from J, the junction kept 8 bases outside the gene matches. The CDR3 extends over 14 amino acids. Germline V gives CDR1 SNHLY, CDR2 FYNNEI. General study points: The likely explanation for a cluster of highly shared sequence variants was sequencing artifact. By HLA locus, TCR association rates varied in a later analysis, with DRB1 showing the most and HLA-C the fewest. Association of a missense DCLRE1C variant with TCR beta V- and J-gene trimming was reported in a later analysis.

The sample was PBMCs. The TCR comes from a woman in her 30s in good health and CMV-seropositive. The chain is built from TRBV2 and TRBJ1-1; 7 positions match TRBD1. The CDR3 nucleotides read TGTGCCAGCAGTGAAAGGACAGGCGGGACAGAAGCTTTCTTT. Residues: CASSERTGGTEAFF.